These 22 T cell receptor beta chains share one sample of origin, sequenced in a study of cytomegalovirus exposure and HLA in healthy donors. The PCR was carried out with 60 Vbeta primers and 13 Jbeta primers. Assay used: immunoSEQ multiplex PCR; TCRdb lists only in-frame clones, some missing. Here the sample spans 200,000 to 250,000 clones, approximately 68% being singletons. The sequenced sample consisted of PBMCs. All receptors derive from a woman aged 25 to 39 in good health and CMV-seronegative.

The chain uses TRBV27 and TRBJ2-7; 14 bases align to TRBD2. The CDR3 spans 20 residues. The germline V gene has CDR1 MNHEY and CDR2 SMNVEV (reference sequence). V lost 2 bases and J lost 2; bases outside the gene matches: 14. CDR3 sequence reads: CASSLGQGPGLAGAPYEQYF. In nucleotides, the CDR3 is TGTGCCAGCAGTTTAGGGCAGGGACCGGGACTAGCGGGAGCCCCCTACGAGCAGTACTTC.

This clone was recorded a few times. This chain joins TRBV9 and TRBJ2-1; 8 bases fit TRBD1. The CDR3 loop spans 16 amino acids. J gave up 7 bases and V 6 bases, and 15 bases lay outside the gene matches. Looked up from germline, CDR1 is SGDLS and CDR2 is YYNGEE. The CDR3 spells CASTLSGQGGANEQFF. The CDR3 coding sequence is TGTGCCAGCACTCTATCCGGACAGGGAGGAGCGAATGAGCAGTTCTTC.

As concerns this clone: Germline and junction disagree at one end, which may indicate a read error. The gene calls are TRBV2 and TRBJ2-1, with TRBD1 matching 9 bases. Germline CDR1 SNHLY, CDR2 FYNNEI. This CDR3 region has 14 residues. Here the CDR3 reads CASREQGARGEQFF. In nucleotides, the CDR3 is TGTGCCAGCCGTGAACAGGGGGCGAGAGGTGAGCAGTTCTTC.

On this clone: In this CDR3 the conserved last residue, phenylalanine or tryptophan, is missing, so a read error is likely. The gene calls are TRBV6-1 and TRBJ1-4, with D unclear. Trimming took off 2 bases at V and 6 bases at J, with 7 bases between the two ends. The CDR3 covers 13 residues. Germline CDR1 reads MNHNS; CDR2 reads SASEGT. CDR3 nucleotides: TGTGCCAGCAGTGAAAAGGAGCATGAAAAACTGTTTTTG. As protein: CASSEKEHEKLFL.

The chain is built from TRBV9 and TRBJ2-1, with TRBD2 matching 8 bases. V lost 2 bases and J lost 9; bases outside the gene matches: 13. CDR1 SGDLS and CDR2 YYNGEE come from the germline V gene. This CDR3 has 16 amino acids. The CDR3 protein is CASSVSSRGGPSEQFF. The CDR3 DNA reads as TGTGCCAGCAGCGTCTCCTCTCGGGGGGGCCCCAGTGAGCAGTTCTTC.

This clone has more than one count but fewer than ten. The gene calls are TRBV19 and TRBJ2-5, with D possibly matching TRBD1 (5 bases). CDR1 LNHDA and CDR2 SQIVND come from the germline V gene (reference sequence). The CDR3 loop spans 13 amino acids. The V end was cut by 4 bases, the J end by 0 bases, with 6 bases between. CDR3 amino acids: CASSTTDQETQYF. The CDR3 nucleotides are TGTGCCAGTAGTACGACAGACCAAGAGACCCAGTACTTC.

The genes are TRBV19 and TRBJ2-1; the match to TRBD1 covers 11 bases. The CDR3 is made up of 15 amino acids. J gave up 4 bases and V 6 bases, and 5 bases lay outside the gene matches. CDR1 and CDR2 from the germline V gene are LNHDA and SQIVND (reference sequence). For the CDR3, the DNA is TGTGCCAGTAGCCGTGGGACAGGGGGATACAATGAGCAGTTCTTC. It encodes CASSRGTGGYNEQFF.

CDR3 coding DNA: TGTGCCAGCAGTTTATTATATGGGGGAGGTTACACCGGGGAGCTGTTTTTT. This translates into CASSLLYGGGYTGELFF. V usage is TRBV27 and J usage is TRBJ2-2; TRBD2 might be the D (6 bases). The CDR3 runs to 17 residues. Trimming removed 1 base at V and 3 bases at J, with 15 bases between. Germline CDR1 reads MNHEY; CDR2 reads SMNVEV (reference sequence).

The table lists this clone with a count of one. This chain connects TRBV5-1 to TRBJ1-1; 8 bases agree with TRBD1. The germline CDR1 and CDR2 sequences are SGHRS and YFSETQ. Germline trimming cut 3 bases from V and 4 bases from J; bases unmatched to any gene: 11. CDR3 size: 16 residues. In nucleotides, the CDR3 is TGCGCCAGCAGCTGGGACAGGCTACGTGTGAGCACTGAAGCTTTCTTT. As protein: CASSWDRLRVSTEAFF.

V is TRBV13 and J is TRBJ2-7; D ambiguous. Germline CDR1 and CDR2: PRHDT and FYEKMQ (reference sequence). With 3 bases removed from V and 4 bases from J, the gap between germline ends came to 16 bases. The CDR3 length is 15 residues. This CDR3 is CASSFGPRLQYEQYF. In nucleotides, the CDR3 is TGTGCCAGCAGCTTTGGTCCCCGACTTCAGTACGAGCAGTACTTC. Complete variable domain (other parts from reference TRBV13 and TRBJ2-7): AAGVIQSPRHLIKEKRETATLKCYPIPRHDTVYWYQQGPGQDPQFLISFYEKMQSDKGSIPDRFSAQQFSDYHSELNMSSLELGDSALYFCASSFGPRLQYEQYFGPGTRLTVT.

V and J are TRBV6-4 and TRBJ1-1; the D gene is possibly TRBD1 (5 bases). The length of the CDR3 is 13 residues. Germline CDR1 reads MRHNA; CDR2 reads SNTAGT. Between the trimmed V and J ends, which lost 0 bases and 9 bases, there was a span of 11 bases. In DNA, the CDR3 is TGTGCCAGCAGTGACTCAGGGGCGGACCAAGCTTTCTTT. Translating gives CASSDSGADQAFF.

In this sample, this clone turned up a few times. This chain joins TRBV30 and TRBJ1-5; 7 bases are shared with TRBD1. The CDR3 extends over 13 amino acids. The germline V gene has CDR1 GTSNPN and CDR2 SVGIG (reference sequence). The trim removed 2 bases at V and 7 bases at J, leaving 5 bases unmatched. DNA of the CDR3: TGTGCCTGGAGTCCCGACAGGGTACAGCCCCAGCATTTT. It yields the protein CAWSPDRVQPQHF.

This clone was detected once. The gene calls are TRBV2 and TRBJ2-5; no clear D gene. The J call may not be correct, given that the DNA end is closer to TRBJ2-7. The CDR3 loop spans 15 amino acids. The germline gives CDR1 SNHLY, CDR2 FYNNEI. The CDR3 DNA sequence: TGTGCCAGCAGTTCCGGCCCTACAAAGAACTACGAGCAGTACTTC. This codes for CASSSGPTKNYEQYF.

In its sample, this clone was seen a few times. J is TRBJ1-1 and V is TRBV6-5, with D possibly matching TRBD1 (5 bases). V lost 8 bases, J lost 5 bases, and 18 bases lay in between. Germline V gene data show CDR1 as MNHEY and CDR2 as SVGAGI. CDR3 size: 14 residues. The CDR3: CASSPGQGFTEAFF. The CDR3 region has the DNA TGTGCCAGCTCGCCCGGGCAGGGATTTACTGAAGCTTTCTTT.

V usage is TRBV27 and J usage is TRBJ1-1, with a weak D call TRBD1 (6 bases). The CDR3 has 12 amino acids. Germline CDR1 MNHEY, CDR2 SMNVEV (reference sequence). Trimming removed 6 bases at V and 4 bases at J, with 9 bases between. CDR3 in DNA: TGTGCCAGCAGCAAAGGGGGCACTGAAGCTTTCTTT. This gives the protein CASSKGGTEAFF.

V gene TRBV9 combines with J gene TRBJ2-2; tentative D call: TRBD2 (6 bases). The CDR3 is 14 residues long. Trimming pared 4 bases from V and 7 bases from J, leaving 14 bases between. CDR1 and CDR2 (germline): SGDLS, YYNGEE. This CDR3 is CASSLRGAYGELFF. In DNA form, the CDR3 reads TGTGCCAGCAGCCTACGCGGGGCGTACGGGGAGCTGTTTTTT.

CDR3 bases: TGTGCCTGGAGAACAGGGGGCATACCTTCACCCCTCCACTTT. Residues: CAWRTGGIPSPLHF. This chain links TRBV30 with TRBJ1-6, with 9 positions matching TRBD1. The junction had 6 bases not matched to a gene; V was cut back by 3 bases and J by 9 bases. Looked up from germline, CDR1 is GTSNPN and CDR2 is SVGIG (reference sequence). This CDR3 is built from 14 residues.

The J gene is TRBJ1-1, the V gene TRBV4-1; possible D gene TRBD1, 6 bases. V lost 3 bases and J lost 5, with 16 bases in between. The CDR3 is made up of 15 amino acids. Germline assignment: CDR1 MGHRA and CDR2 YSYEKL. The CDR3 bases are TGCGCCAGCAGCCAGGGGTCAACAGGGTTTACTGAAGCTTTCTTT. It codes for CASSQGSTGFTEAFF.

The rearrangement uses TRBV7-2 and TRBJ1-6; D not resolved. The germline V gene has CDR1 SGHTA and CDR2 FQGNSA. The length of the CDR3 is 15 residues. Trimming shortened V by 5 bases and J by 0 bases, and 8 bases separated the two germline ends. The CDR3 sequence is CASSPESSYNSPLHF. The CDR3 DNA reads TGTGCCAGCAGCCCTGAGAGCTCCTATAATTCACCCCTCCACTTT.

This CDR3 reads CASSPSGQNIYGYTF. For the CDR3, the DNA is TGTGCCAGCTCACCGTCGGGACAGAATATCTATGGCTACACCTTC. This rearrangement joins TRBV18 to TRBJ1-2, with 7 bases that match TRBD1. The CDR3 loop spans 15 amino acids. Germline V gives CDR1 KGHSH, CDR2 LQKENI. V trimming: 3 bases; J trimming: 4 bases; junction bases outside the gene matches: 8.

This chain uses TRBV6-5 with TRBJ1-1; D gene ambiguous. Germline V gene sequence: CDR1 MNHEY, CDR2 SVGAGI. The ends were cut back, 4 bases at V and 2 bases at J, with 17 bases in the middle. The CDR3 covers 16 residues. CDR3 bases: TGTGCCAGCAGTTTCGGGCCCCGGGCGGGCAACACTGAAGCTTTCTTT. It codes for CASSFGPRAGNTEAFF.

The rearrangement links TRBV6-1 to TRBJ1-1; D not certain. Per the germline V gene, CDR1 is MNHNS and CDR2 is SASEGT. The V and J ends lost 5 bases and 4 bases respectively, with 11 bases between them. The CDR3 contains 13 residues. The DNA for the CDR3 is TGTGCCAGCAGTTATCCGGGTGGCACTGAAGCTTTCTTT. The encoded protein is CASSYPGGTEAFF.